One sample yielded the 26 T cell receptor beta chains listed below, sequenced in a study of Ad26.COV2.S vaccination and SARS-CoV-2 variants. Here immunoSEQ multiplex PCR was the method, and the copy in TCRdb shows in-frame clones only, minus some. The sample carries under 150,000 clones, 86% recorded once. The starting material was peripheral blood, obtained after recovery from COVID-19. These receptor sequences come from a human donor who had recovered from COVID-19.

This rearrangement joins TRBV7-8 to TRBJ2-7; no firm D call. Looked up from germline, CDR1 is SGHVS and CDR2 is FQNEAQ. V lost 4 bases, J lost 0 bases, and 10 bases lay in between. The CDR3 is made up of 14 amino acids. The CDR3 coding sequence is TGTGCCAGCAGCTCCTACCCCAGCTCCTACGAGCAGTACTTC. Its translation: CASSSYPSSYEQYF.

The chain links TRBV10-3 to TRBJ2-7; TRBD1 matches 7 bases. The CDR3 totals 15 residues. Germline CDR1 reads ENHRY; CDR2 reads SYGVKD. J was trimmed by 2 bases and V by 8 bases; bases with no gene match: 12. CDR3 sequence (DNA): TGTGCCATCGGAGGTGGGACAGCCGGCCCCTACGAGCAGTACTTC. It is translated as CAIGGGTAGPYEQYF.

There are a few counts of this clone. The chain employs TRBV6-2 or TRBV6-3 and TRBJ1-5; D is perhaps TRBD1 (5 bases). CDR1 and CDR2 from the germline V gene are MNHEY and SVGEGT. V shed 0 bases and J shed 3 bases, with 21 bases lying between them. CDR3 length equals 19 residues. The CDR3 DNA reads as TGTGCCAGCAGTTACTCGGGCTCCGGTTATTGGGGGGTCAATCAGCCCCAGCATTTT. As protein: CASSYSGSGYWGVNQPQHF.

This chain uses TRBV10-3 with TRBJ2-5; 8 bases align to TRBD1. V trimming: 1 base; J trimming: 2 bases; junction bases outside the gene matches: 0. The length of the CDR3 is 14 residues. Germline loops: CDR1 ENHRY, CDR2 SYGVKD. CDR3 sequence: CAISEWTGQETQYF. As DNA, the CDR3 is TGTGCCATCAGTGAGTGGACAGGGCAAGAGACCCAGTACTTC.

The chain links TRBV5-8 to TRBJ2-1; no clear D gene. V was cut by 0 bases and J by 0 bases, with 4 bases left in between. The V gene's germline CDR1 is SGHTS and CDR2 YDEGEE. The CDR3 extends over 14 amino acids. CDR3 bases: TGTGCCAGCAGCTTGGGGAGCTCCTACAATGAGCAGTTCTTC. It translates to CASSLGSSYNEQFF.

The CDR3 DNA reads as TGTGCCAGCAGTGAGGGGGACACCGGGGAGCTGTTTTTT. This encodes CASSEGDTGELFF. The V and J genes are TRBV6-4 and TRBJ2-2; D is perhaps TRBD1 or TRBD2 (5 bases each). The CDR3 has 13 amino acids. Per the germline V gene, CDR1 is MRHNA and CDR2 is SNTAGT. Trimming took off 3 bases at V and 3 bases at J, with 5 bases between the two ends.

The chain has TRBV30 and TRBJ1-1, with D unresolved. V lost 4 bases and J 3 bases, leaving 9 bases between the germline ends. The CDR3 consists of 12 residues. Germline loops: CDR1 GTSNPN, CDR2 SVGIG (reference sequence). CDR3: CAWNQEDTEAFF. Written as DNA, the CDR3 is TGTGCCTGGAACCAGGAGGACACTGAAGCTTTCTTT.

The rearrangement links TRBV12-3 or TRBV12-4 to TRBJ1-2; tentative D call: TRBD1 (5 bases). V lost 7 bases and J lost 2, with 11 bases in between. The CDR3 sequence is 13 residues long. This chain's CDR3 is CASTKTDNYGYTF. The CDR3 region has the DNA TGTGCCAGCACCAAGACAGACAACTATGGCTACACCTTC.

The rearrangement uses TRBV10-2 and TRBJ2-3, with 9 positions matching TRBD2. The CDR3 is 17 residues long. Germline CDR1 and CDR2: WSHSY and SAAADI. The V and J ends lost 5 bases and 1 base, in that order; junction bases with no gene match: 10. The CDR3 DNA reads as TGCGCCAGCAGTTGGTCGAAGGGCGGGGGGGGCACAGATACGCAGTATTTT. Translated, it gives CASSWSKGGGGTDTQYF.

The gene calls are TRBV28 and TRBJ1-1, with D possibly being TRBD1 (5 bases). The CDR3 extends over 14 amino acids. V was pared by 3 bases and J by 4 bases, with 12 bases between. Germline assignment: CDR1 MDHEN and CDR2 SYDVKM. This CDR3 reads CASSLAGPGTEAFF. The CDR3, as DNA: TGTGCCAGCAGTTTGGCAGGGCCGGGCACTGAAGCTTTCTTT.

The chain employs TRBV5-6 and TRBJ1-2, with unresolved D. Germline V gives CDR1 SGHDT, CDR2 YYEEEE. V was shortened by 7 bases and J by 8 bases, with 27 bases between the two germline ends. The CDR3 is 16 residues long. As DNA, the CDR3 is TGTGCCAGCTTACTACGGGCCGTCACTTTTCTGGGGGGCTACACCTTC. It translates to CASLLRAVTFLGGYTF.

A few counts support this clone. This chain uses TRBV18 with TRBJ1-1; 7 bases fit TRBD1. The CDR3 loop spans 15 amino acids. CDR1 KGHSH and CDR2 LQKENI come from the germline V gene. The junction had 6 bases not matched to a gene; V was cut back by 4 bases and J by 1 base. CDR3 sequence (DNA): TGTGCCAGCTCACAACGAACAGGGGCGAACACTGAAGCTTTCTTT. This sequence encodes CASSQRTGANTEAFF.

The V and J genes are TRBV3-1 (or the pseudogene TRBV3-2) and TRBJ2-5, with a tentative D call TRBD1 (6 bases). Looked up from germline, CDR1 is LGHDT and CDR2 is YNNKEL (reference sequence). Trimming removed 0 bases at V and 3 bases at J, with 8 bases between. This CDR3 spans 14 amino acids. DNA for the CDR3: TGTGCCAGCAGCCAAGAGAGGACAGAAGAGACCCAGTACTTC. Its protein is CASSQERTEETQYF.

The gene calls are TRBV29-1 and TRBJ2-5, with 9 bases lining up with TRBD1. V gave up 6 bases and J gave up 1 base; unmatched junction bases: 9. The CDR3 runs 15 residues. From germline, CDR1 is SQVTM and CDR2 ANQGSEA. The CDR3 region is CSVNTGGIRQETQYF. The CDR3 coding sequence is TGCAGCGTAAATACAGGGGGCATTCGCCAAGAGACCCAGTACTTC.

The chain is built from TRBV7-2 and TRBJ1-5; D not resolved. CDR3 size: 15 residues. The V gene lost 3 bases and the J gene lost 5 bases, with 14 bases spanning the gap. The germline gives CDR1 SGHTA, CDR2 FQGNSA. The CDR3 here is CASSFFQALDQPQHF. CDR3 DNA sequence: TGTGCCAGCAGCTTCTTCCAGGCATTGGATCAGCCCCAGCATTTT.

The genes are TRBV2 and TRBJ2-3; D unresolved. The CDR3 loop spans 16 amino acids. Germline values: CDR1 SNHLY, CDR2 FYNNEI. Between the trimmed V and J ends, which lost 6 bases and 1 base, there was a span of 17 bases. Here the CDR3 DNA reads TGTGCCAGCAGCGGCGACTTGACTTGGGGCACAGATACGCAGTATTTT. Residues: CASSGDLTWGTDTQYF.

V gene TRBV5-1 combines with J gene TRBJ2-2; a weak D match, TRBD1 (6 bases). The CDR3 sequence is 15 residues long. Germline lookup yields CDR1 SGHRS and CDR2 YFSETQ. V shed 6 bases and J shed 0 bases, with 12 bases lying between them. The CDR3 DNA is TGCGCCAGCAACGTGGGACACTCGAACACCGGGGAGCTGTTTTTT. Amino acid sequence: CASNVGHSNTGELFF.

The rearrangement links TRBV9 to TRBJ2-1; 10 bases fit TRBD2. V dropped 0 bases and J dropped 1; count of bases not matched to a gene: 7. The CDR3 is 18 amino acids. The germline CDR1 and CDR2 sequences are SGDLS and YYNGEE. In DNA, the CDR3 is TGTGCCAGCAGCGTAGCGGGAGCGGGGGGGCCTTCCTACAATGAGCAGTTCTTC. Its translation: CASSVAGAGGPSYNEQFF.

The table lists this clone with a few counts. V usage is TRBV19 and J usage is TRBJ1-2; 8 nucleotides align to TRBD1. This CDR3 contains 13 residues. CDR1 LNHDA and CDR2 SQIVND come from the germline V gene (reference sequence). The junction had 5 bases not matched to a gene; V was cut back by 3 bases and J by 8 bases. As DNA, the CDR3 is TGTGCCAGTAGTATGCTGGGACAGGACGGCTACACCTTC. This gives the protein CASSMLGQDGYTF.

This chain's CDR3 is CASSIGRGGSGANVLTF. DNA of the CDR3: TGTGCCAGTAGTATCGGTAGGGGGGGCTCCGGGGCCAACGTCCTGACTTTC. The chain employs TRBV19 and TRBJ2-6; D is possibly TRBD2 (7 bases). Germline V lookup: CDR1 LNHDA, CDR2 SQIVND (reference sequence). V lost 3 bases, J lost 4 bases, and 16 bases lay in between. This CDR3 is built from 17 residues.

This chain connects TRBV18 to TRBJ1-6; no firm D call. The V end was cut by 11 bases, the J end by 6 bases, with 14 bases between. This CDR3 region has 13 residues. From germline, CDR1 is KGHSH and CDR2 LQKENI. CDR3 amino acids: CASLSDLNSPLHF. CDR3 DNA: TGTGCCTCCCTGAGTGACCTTAATTCACCCCTCCACTTT. Full variable domain (missing parts from reference TRBV18 and TRBJ1-6): NAGVMQNPRHLVRRRGQEARLRCSPMKGHSHVYWYRQLPEEGLKFMVYLQKENIIDESGMPKERFSAEFPKEGPSILRIQQVVRGDSAAYFCASLSDLNSPLHFGNGTRLTVT.

This clone occurred once. V gene TRBV27 combines with J gene TRBJ2-1; D call uncertain. V lost 5 bases and J 2 bases, leaving 7 bases between the germline ends. This CDR3 has 13 residues. Germline loops: CDR1 MNHEY, CDR2 SMNVEV (reference sequence). CDR3 in DNA: TGTGCCAGCAGTGCCGTCACCTACAATGAGCAGTTCTTC. Translating it yields CASSAVTYNEQFF.

The chain combines TRBV27 with TRBJ1-1, with D tentatively TRBD1 (5 bases). The V gene's germline CDR1 is MNHEY and CDR2 SMNVEV (reference sequence). This CDR3 has 14 amino acids. The V end lost 2 bases, the J end lost 8 bases, and 15 bases lay between the germline ends. The CDR3 loop is CASSLRGAYAEAFF. CDR3 nucleotides: TGTGCCAGCAGTTTAAGAGGGGCTTATGCGGAAGCTTTCTTT.

This rearrangement joins TRBV5-1 to TRBJ2-7; possible D gene TRBD2, 6 bases. Germline CDR1 and CDR2: SGHRS and YFSETQ. Trimming pared 7 bases from V and 3 bases from J, leaving 20 bases between. The CDR3 contains 15 residues. CDR3 in amino acids: CASAPGGGGNYEQYF. The CDR3 DNA sequence: TGCGCCAGCGCCCCCGGGGGAGGAGGGAACTACGAGCAGTACTTC.

The gene calls are TRBV9 and TRBJ1-2; no clear D. The CDR3 is made up of 15 amino acids. Germline lookup yields CDR1 SGDLS and CDR2 YYNGEE. V was trimmed by 0 bases and J by 7 bases, leaving 16 bases between them. In nucleotides, the CDR3 is TGTGCCAGCAGCGTAGAGGCCTCCCCTCTCGGTGGCTACACCTTC. Translated, it gives CASSVEASPLGGYTF.

This chain links TRBV7-9 with TRBJ1-1; 9 positions match TRBD1. V lost 5 bases, J lost 6 bases, and 10 bases stayed unmatched. Germline values: CDR1 SEHNR, CDR2 FQNEAQ (reference sequence). The length of the CDR3 is 15 residues. The CDR3 nucleotides are TGTGCCAGCAGCGCGGTACAGGGGGCTGGGTCTGAAGCTTTCTTT. This encodes CASSAVQGAGSEAFF.